This TCR beta chain originates from a study of T-cell memory formation after mild COVID-19. TCRdb re-analysed the 5' RACE reads in MiXCR, keeping a single row per CDR3 protein. The table has around 500,000 distinct CDR3 sequences, 18% seen once. Germline values: CDR1 DFQATT, CDR2 SNEGSKA (reference sequence). The CDR3 is made up of 17 amino acids. The V gene lost 6 bases and the J gene lost 0 bases, with 21 bases spanning the gap. This clonotype was seen ten or more times. V gene TRBV20-1 combines with J gene TRBJ2-4, with unresolved D. The origin of this receptor is an adult woman who had mild COVID-19 (a few samples of this study predate the infection). Cell type and time point are not known. Sequencing was done on a sample of PBMCs or a T cell subset sorted from them (not recorded which). CDR3 in DNA: TGCAGTGCCTCGGCCATAGGAAGCTCTATAGCCAAAAACATTCAGTACTTC. Amino acids: CSASAIGSSIAKNIQYF.